The entry that follows covers one TCR beta chain sequence. Study processing details: From reference gene primer amplification, estimates of nucleated cell counts were derived. Method: immunoSEQ multiplex PCR; TCRdb's copy keeps in-frame clones and lacks some. V, J and clone size are those of that table, while D and trimming were read from the DNA. This repertoire shows some 200,000 clones, about 85% found once; its top ten account for 2% to 2.5%. The sample originates from a study of blood T cell repertoires in COVID-19. This CDR3 has 15 residues. Germline V lookup: CDR1 LNHDA, CDR2 SQIVND (reference sequence). Trimming shortened V by 6 bases and J by 0 bases, and 13 bases separated the two germline ends.

The V gene is TRBV19, the J gene TRBJ2-3; a possible D gene is TRBD1 (5 bases). The TCR sequence derives from a woman under 40 who had recovered from COVID-19. The sequencing sample was made of PBMCs or T cells enriched from blood (not recorded which). Here the CDR3 reads CASSLTDSSTDTQYF. The CDR3, as DNA: TGTGCCAGTAGCCTGACAGATTCAAGCACAGATACGCAGTATTTT.